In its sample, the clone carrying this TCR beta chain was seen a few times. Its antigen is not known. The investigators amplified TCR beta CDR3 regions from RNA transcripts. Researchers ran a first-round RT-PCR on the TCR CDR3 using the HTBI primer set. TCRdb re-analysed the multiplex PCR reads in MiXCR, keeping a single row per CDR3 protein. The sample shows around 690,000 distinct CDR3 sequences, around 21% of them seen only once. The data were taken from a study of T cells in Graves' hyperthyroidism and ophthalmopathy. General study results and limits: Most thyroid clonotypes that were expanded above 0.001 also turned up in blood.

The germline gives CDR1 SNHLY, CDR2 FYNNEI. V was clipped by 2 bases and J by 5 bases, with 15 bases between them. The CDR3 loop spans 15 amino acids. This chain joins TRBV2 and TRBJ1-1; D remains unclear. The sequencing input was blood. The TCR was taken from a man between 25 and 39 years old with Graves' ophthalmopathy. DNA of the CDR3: TGTGCCAGCAGTGAAAAGCGGCCGGGCAGGACTGAAGCTTTCTTT. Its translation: CASSEKRPGRTEAFF.